This TCR beta chain was retrieved from a study of blood T cell repertoires in COVID-19. Germline V lookup: CDR1 WNHNN, CDR2 SYGVQD (reference sequence). This CDR3 has 13 amino acids. V gave up 3 bases and J gave up 10 bases; unmatched junction bases: 5. Original methodology: It was from reference gene primer amplification that nucleated cell counts were estimated. Clones were read by immunoSEQ multiplex PCR, and TCRdb kept only the in-frame ones, dropping some. V and J calls and clone size are copied from that table; D and trimming were computed from the DNA. In the table there are approximately 200,000 clones, 86% of which are singletons. Participants were aged roughly 18 to 89 years from around 25 US areas. Participants' own reports of clinical history determined their cohort assignment.

This TCR came from a woman in her 30s who had been exposed to COVID-19. Sequenced material: PBMCs or T cells enriched from blood (not recorded which). V usage is TRBV10-1 and J usage is TRBJ2-1; 8 bases map to TRBD1. The CDR3 sequence: CASSDGQGREQFF. As DNA, the CDR3 is TGCGCCAGCAGTGACGGACAGGGTCGAGAGCAGTTCTTC.